This T cell receptor beta chain comes out of a study of Tregs in tolerant kidney transplant recipients. Libraries were prepared by immunoSEQ multiplex PCR; TCRdb keeps only in-frame clonotypes and omits some of them. This table lists around 5,600 clones. Related graft donors supplied nonmyeloablative bone marrow transplants, and mixed chimerism was transient. CDR1 is LGHNA, CDR2 YNFKEQ, per germline. Trimming stripped 0 bases from V and 4 bases from J, with 10 bases between. The CDR3 runs 15 residues. In the case of this clone: The observed sequence ends 3 residues before the CDR3 terminus, with the missing tail filled in from the germline J gene.

The sample consisted of CD4+ T cells from blood (PBMCs), taken approximately 15 months after the transplant. This TCR derives from a human patient who received a combined kidney and bone marrow transplant. Among the T cells, some may be from the graft donor. J is TRBJ1-3 and V is TRBV4-2, with D perhaps matching TRBD1 (6 bases). CDR3 region: CASSQEDRSGNTIYF. The part of the CDR3 DNA that was read is TGTGCCAGCAGCCAAGAAGACAGGTCGGGAAACACC.